This T cell receptor (beta chain) stems from a study of T cells expressing NK-cell markers. Study as a whole: Source material for TCR beta repertoires consisted of sorted CD3+CD56+NKG2C+, CD3+CD56+NKG2C- and CD3+CD56-NKG2C+ T cells. Notes on the study in general: The study did not resolve the HCMV specificity of expanded NKG2C+ T cell clones.

CDR3 length equals 17 residues. Germline loops: CDR1 MNHNY, CDR2 SVGAGI (reference sequence). Regarding this clonotype: Antigen specificity is unknown.

TCRdb processed the 5' RACE reads again and assigns one entry to each CDR3 protein, with no DNA. This listing includes about 150,000 distinct CDR3 sequences. The receptor was derived from a woman aged 50 to 60 in good health. Sequencing used blood T cells: a sorted CD56 or NKG2C T cell subset, CD4+ or CD8+ T cells, or bulk PBMC T cells (not recorded which). V and J are TRBV6-6 and TRBJ2-1; TCRdb reports TRBD2, a call that lacks DNA to check it against. CDR3 loop: CASTRSSGRRAYNEQFF.